Listed below are T cell receptor beta chains from one sample, sequenced in a study of cytomegalovirus exposure and HLA in healthy donors. Libraries were prepared by immunoSEQ multiplex PCR; TCRdb keeps only in-frame clonotypes and omits some of them. The sample has about 120,000 clones, roughly 70% seen once. Material: PBMCs. Receptors originate from a woman under 30 in good health and CMV-seronegative. The CDR3 runs from the conserved cysteine through the conserved F or W. D genes are given only for firm matches. Expanded clones get a size class; other rows say once, few or many, or leave the size out.

j_call v_call clone_size d_call cdr3_aa cdr3_nt
TRBJ2-7 TRBV2 . . CASSERGHHYEQYF TGTGCCAGCAGTGAAAGGGGCCATCACTACGAGCAGTACTTC
TRBJ2-3 TRBV28 once TRBD2 CASSGASGGAYDTQYF TGTGCCAGCAGTGGAGCTAGCGGGGGGGCGTATGATACGCAGTATTTT
TRBJ1-1 TRBV4-1 . . CASSLGLNTEAFF TGCGCCAGCAGCCTGGGCCTGAACACTGAAGCTTTCTTT
TRBJ1-3 TRBV2 . . CASSEGRVSSGNTIYF TGTGCCAGCAGTGAAGGCCGCGTTTCCTCTGGAAACACCATATATTTT
TRBJ1-1 TRBV19 . TRBD1 CASTPGQANTEAFF TGTGCCAGTACCCCGGGACAGGCAAACACTGAAGCTTTCTTT
TRBJ2-5 TRBV19 . TRBD1 CASSMGAPGQGETQYF TGTGCCAGTAGTATGGGAGCCCCTGGACAGGGAGAGACCCAGTACTTC
TRBJ2-1 TRBV5-1 few . CASSGTAGSPGMSYNEQFF TGCGCCAGCAGCGGGACTGCGGGCTCACCAGGGATGTCCTACAATGAGCAGTTCTTC
TRBJ2-5 TRBV2 few TRBD2 CASRRLAGLQETQYF TGTGCCAGCAGAAGACTAGCGGGGCTTCAAGAGACCCAGTACTTC
TRBJ1-3 TRBV30 . TRBD1 CAWSVLRVIRDRVTGNTIYF TGTGCCTGGAGTGTACTGAGGGTAATCCGGGACAGGGTAACTGGAAACACCATATATTTT
TRBJ1-4 TRBV7-2 . TRBD1 CASSLGTGGGDEKLFF TGTGCCAGCAGCCTTGGGACAGGGGGCGGAGATGAAAAACTGTTTTTT
TRBJ1-2 TRBV6-6 . . CASSYSGQGRGYTF TGTGCCAGCAGTTACTCGGGGCAGGGTCGGGGCTACACCTTC
TRBJ1-2 TRBV5-4 few TRBD1 CASSFGTASNYGYTF TGTGCCAGCAGCTTTGGGACAGCGTCTAACTATGGCTACACCTTC
TRBJ1-1 TRBV5-1 few . CASSLEAGVNTEAFF TGCGCCAGCAGCTTGGAAGCAGGGGTGAACACTGAAGCTTTCTTT
TRBJ1-2 TRBV30 . . CAWSVSGSGGYTF TGTGCCTGGAGTGTGTCGGGATCGGGCGGCTACACCTTC
TRBJ2-4 TRBV6-1 . TRBD1 CASTHRDRVNIQYF TGTGCCAGCACTCATAGGGACAGGGTGAACATTCAGTACTTC
TRBJ1-5 TRBV27 . TRBD1 CASSGQGDQPQHF TGTGCCAGCAGTGGACAGGGGGATCAGCCCCAGCATTTT
TRBJ1-2 TRBV7-9 . TRBD1 CASSPEGQNYGYTF TGTGCCAGCAGCCCGGAGGGACAGAACTATGGCTACACCTTC
TRBJ1-1 TRBV5-1 . TRBD1 CASSLGQADTEAFF TGCGCCAGCAGCTTAGGACAGGCAGACACTGAAGCTTTCTTT
TRBJ1-3 TRBV7-6 . TRBD1 CASSRTGSRSRSGNTIYF TGTGCCAGCAGTCGGACAGGGTCCCGCTCGAGATCTGGAAACACCATATATTTT
TRBJ1-5 TRBV4-2 once . CASSHEGTGNQPQHF TGTGCCAGCAGCCATGAAGGAACAGGCAATCAGCCCCAGCATTTT
TRBJ2-7 TRBV9 . TRBD2 CASGRGDIPRNSYEQYF TGTGCCAGCGGGCGGGGGGATATACCTCGGAACTCCTACGAGCAGTACTTC
TRBJ1-1 TRBV28 once . CASTLNRGQLFTEAFF TGTGCCAGCACCCTCAACCGAGGGCAATTATTCACTGAAGCTTTCTTT
TRBJ1-1 TRBV5-5 . . CASSTQGGTEAFF TGTGCCAGCAGCACACAGGGTGGCACTGAAGCTTTCTTT
TRBJ2-6 TRBV27 . . CASTRSGANVLTF TGTGCCAGCACCCGGAGTGGGGCCAACGTCCTGACTTTC
TRBJ1-4 TRBV15 once . CATSRIGNLGEKLFF TGTGCCACCAGCAGAATCGGGAACTTGGGGGAAAAACTGTTTTTT
TRBJ1-4 TRBV19 . . CASSIWGNNEKLFF TGTGCCAGTAGTATCTGGGGCAATAATGAAAAACTGTTTTTT
TRBJ1-1 TRBV5-8 . TRBD1 CASSTDRSNTEAFF TGTGCCAGCAGTACGGACAGGAGCAACACTGAAGCTTTCTTT
TRBJ2-5 TRBV18 . . CASSPGGAGQETQYF TGTGCCAGCTCACCAGGCGGAGCGGGCCAAGAGACCCAGTACTTC
TRBJ2-1 TRBV29-1 . TRBD2 CSVEEGAGGYNEQFF TGCAGCGTTGAAGAAGGGGCGGGGGGGTACAATGAGCAGTTCTTC
TRBJ1-1 TRBV6-5 . . CASSYTYDSEAFF TGTGCCAGCAGTTACACCTACGACAGTGAAGCTTTCTTT
TRBJ2-7 TRBV6-1 few . CASSGIEQYF TGTGCCAGCAGTGGTATCGAGCAGTACTTC
TRBJ1-2 TRBV6-5 . . CASSYAGNYGYTF TGTGCCAGCAGTTACGCCGGTAACTATGGCTACACCTTC
TRBJ2-2 TRBV29-1 . TRBD1 CSVGGTGGTGELFF TGCAGCGTTGGAGGGACAGGGGGAACCGGGGAGCTGTTTTTT
TRBJ1-3 TRBV5-6 . . CASSLDPGRDGNTIYF TGTGCCAGCAGCTTGGATCCAGGGAGGGATGGAAACACCATATATTTT
TRBJ1-1 TRBV2 . TRBD1 CASRARGFLIGAFF TGTGCCAGCAGGGCCAGGGGGTTCCTTATTGGAGCTTTCTTT
TRBJ1-2 TRBV2 . . CASTSSGYNYGYTF TGTGCCAGCACGAGTTCCGGGTATAACTATGGCTACACCTTC
TRBJ1-2 TRBV27 . . CASSRGQENYGYTF TGTGCCAGCAGTCGGGGACAAGAGAACTATGGCTACACCTTC
TRBJ1-5 TRBV21-1 once . CASSKLKGNNQPQHF TGTGCCAGCAGCAAACTTAAGGGGAACAATCAGCCCCAGCATTTT
TRBJ1-1 TRBV28 . . CASSFRQGYTEAFF TGTGCCAGCAGTTTCCGCCAGGGGTATACTGAAGCTTTCTTT
TRBJ1-1 TRBV5-1 . . CASSPSGTLNTEAFF TGCGCCAGCAGCCCGTCCGGGACATTGAACACTGAAGCTTTCTTT
TRBJ2-7 TRBV2 few . CASSERLYSSYEQYF TGTGCCAGCAGTGAAAGACTCTATAGCTCCTACGAGCAGTACTTC
TRBJ1-2 TRBV5-6 . . CATSSRGHYGYTF TGTGCCACCTCCTCCCGAGGGCACTATGGCTACACCTTC
TRBJ2-1 TRBV7-3 . . CASSFGGGNNEQFF TGTGCCAGCAGCTTCGGAGGGGGCAACAATGAGCAGTTCTTC
TRBJ1-2 TRBV6-1 . TRBD1 CASREQGATGYTF TGTGCCAGCAGAGAACAGGGGGCGACCGGCTACACCTTC
TRBJ1-1 TRBV7-3 . . CASSLGASGAEAFF TGTGCCAGCAGCTTAGGCGCCTCGGGGGCTGAAGCTTTCTTT
TRBJ1-2 TRBV6-5 . TRBD1 CASSYGTGTSGQGYTF TGTGCCAGCAGTTACGGGACAGGCACCTCCGGCCAGGGCTACACCTTC
TRBJ1-1 TRBV2 . . CASSEGTLNTEAFF TGTGCCAGCAGTGAAGGCACTCTGAACACTGAAGCTTTCTTT
TRBJ1-6 TRBV4-2 . TRBD1 CASSRDIRDRNSPLHF TGTGCCAGCAGCCGAGATATCCGGGACAGAAATTCACCCCTCCACTTT
TRBJ2-7 TRBV2 few TRBD2 CASSDQGGTYEQYF TGTGCCAGCAGTGACCAGGGAGGGACCTACGAGCAGTACTTC
TRBJ2-7 TRBV10-2 . . CASSLRDTRSYEQYF TGCGCCAGCAGTCTCCGGGACACTCGATCCTACGAGCAGTACTTC
TRBJ1-1 TRBV7-9 . TRBD1 CASSAPGQGVDTEAFF TGTGCCAGCAGCGCTCCGGGACAGGGGGTTGATACTGAAGCTTTCTTT
TRBJ1-5 TRBV23-1 . . CASSHMTGNQPQHF TGCGCCAGCAGTCATATGACAGGAAATCAGCCCCAGCATTTT
TRBJ2-3 TRBV14 . . CASSQDPDSTDTQYF TGTGCCAGCAGCCAAGATCCCGACTCCACAGATACGCAGTATTTT
TRBJ1-6 TRBV7-9 few TRBD1 CASSLGTGTSPLHF TGTGCCAGCAGCTTAGGGACAGGGACTTCACCCCTCCACTTT
TRBJ1-5 TRBV6-1 . . CASTEGQRNQPQHF TGTGCCAGCACCGAAGGACAGCGCAATCAGCCCCAGCATTTT
TRBJ1-1 TRBV7-9 . . CASSLALRTGDTEAFF TGTGCCAGCAGCTTAGCGCTTCGTACGGGGGACACTGAAGCTTTCTTT
TRBJ2-2 TRBV28 . . CASFADPAGTGELFF TGTGCCAGCTTTGCGGACCCGGCGGGCACCGGGGAGCTGTTTTTT
TRBJ1-1 TRBV25-1 . TRBD1 CASSPGQGMGNTEAFF TGTGCCAGCAGCCCAGGACAGGGGATGGGGAACACTGAAGCTTTCTTT
TRBJ2-7 TRBV13 once . CASSRQMYEQYF TGTGCCAGCAGCCGTCAGATGTACGAGCAGTACTTC